A selection of T cell receptor beta chains follows, all from one sample in a study of blood T cells in healthy people across ages. Via MiXCR, TCRdb re-called the 5' RACE reads, giving one row per CDR3 protein. The sample contains about 930,000 distinct CDR3 sequences, about 27% of which appear only once. The sample was also reused in another study, on T cells of mothers and their children.

Sequencing input: blood. The origin of the receptors is a woman aged 40 to 50 in good health. Both conserved end residues are part of each CDR3. A D gene is named only where the DNA matches it firmly. Rows may omit the clone size; those that give it use once, few, many or a size class.

CDR3aa,CDR3nt,d_gene,j_gene,abundance,v_gene
CASSLEPGLVFSEQFF,TGTGCCAGCAGCTTGGAACCGGGACTAGTTTTCAGTGAGCAGTTCTTC,TRBD2,TRBJ2-1,NA,TRBV7-2
CASNPNSGTDNEKLFF,TGTGCCAGCAACCCTAATTCCGGGACAGATAATGAAAAACTGTTTTTT,TRBD1,TRBJ1-4,NA,TRBV7-9
CSVEEGYNTGELFF,TGCAGCGTTGAGGAAGGGTATAACACCGGGGAGCTGTTTTTT,NA,TRBJ2-2,NA,TRBV29-1
CASSQLYSNQPQHF,TGTGCCAGCAGCCAACTCTATAGCAATCAGCCCCAGCATTTT,NA,TRBJ1-5,NA,TRBV28
CASSPARLGRNTEAFF,TGTGCCAGCAGCCCCGCCCGGCTTGGGCGTAACACTGAAGCTTTCTTT,NA,TRBJ1-1,NA,TRBV7-3
CASSYGQGYGPQHF,TGTGCCAGCAGTTATGGACAGGGGTACGGGCCCCAGCATTTT,TRBD1,TRBJ1-5,NA,TRBV7-9
CASSFQGAQNSPLHF,TGTGCCAGCAGTTTTCAAGGGGCACAAAATTCACCCCTCCACTTT,NA,TRBJ1-6,NA,TRBV12-3/TRBV12-4
CSATRTSGGNEQYF,TGCAGTGCTACCCGGACTAGCGGGGGTAATGAGCAGTACTTC,TRBD2,TRBJ2-7,few,TRBV20-1
CASSSTGTGGRYNNQPQHF,TGTGCCAGCAGCTCCACCGGGACAGGGGGCAGATATAACAATCAGCCCCAGCATTTT,TRBD1,TRBJ1-5,NA,TRBV12-3/TRBV12-4
CASSLESFGQGYGYTF,TGTGCCAGCAGCTTAGAATCGTTTGGCCAGGGGTATGGCTACACCTTC,NA,TRBJ1-2,many,TRBV7-2
CASSVVVDTQYF,TGTGCCAGCAGCGTAGTGGTAGATACGCAGTATTTT,NA,TRBJ2-3,many,TRBV9
CASSSGPIGNQPQHF,TGTGCCAGCAGCTCGGGCCCAATCGGCAATCAGCCCCAGCATTTT,NA,TRBJ1-5,NA,TRBV7-9
CASSLLDTTNYGYTF,TGCGCCAGCAGCTTGTTGGATACCACTAACTATGGCTACACCTTC,NA,TRBJ1-2,many,TRBV5-1
CASSRQGVRGGYGYTF,TGTGCCAGCAGCCGACAGGGGGTAAGAGGTGGATATGGCTACACCTTC,TRBD1,TRBJ1-2,few,TRBV12-3/TRBV12-4
CSLKGLTSGGGDTQYF,TGCAGCCTCAAAGGACTGACTAGCGGGGGGGGAGATACGCAGTATTTT,TRBD2,TRBJ2-3,NA,TRBV29-1
CASSRRGSSYNEQFF,TGTGCCAGCAGTCGGCGGGGGAGCTCCTACAATGAGCAGTTCTTC,TRBD2,TRBJ2-1,many,TRBV6-2/TRBV6-3
CASSPGPSSYNEQFF,TGTGCCAGCAGCCCTGGGCCGAGCTCCTACAATGAGCAGTTCTTC,NA,TRBJ2-1,many,TRBV7-9
CASMGRTGGISNQPQHF,TGTGCCAGCATGGGAAGGACAGGGGGGATAAGCAATCAGCCCCAGCATTTT,TRBD1,TRBJ1-5,many,TRBV2
CAWLAGGAPANEQFF,TGTGCCTGGCTAGCGGGGGGCGCCCCGGCCAATGAGCAGTTCTTC,TRBD2,TRBJ2-1,many,TRBV30
CAGSLLAGGQGNEQFF,TGTGCCGGCAGCTTACTAGCGGGGGGGCAGGGAAATGAGCAGTTCTTC,TRBD2,TRBJ2-1,NA,TRBV7-3
CASNDEQYF,TGTGCCAGCAACGACGAGCAGTACTTC,NA,TRBJ2-7,many,TRBV6-1
CASSRPAGGYENYGYTF,TGTGCCAGCTCACGCCCCGCAGGGGGGTATGAGAATTATGGCTACACCTTC,TRBD1,TRBJ1-2,many,TRBV18